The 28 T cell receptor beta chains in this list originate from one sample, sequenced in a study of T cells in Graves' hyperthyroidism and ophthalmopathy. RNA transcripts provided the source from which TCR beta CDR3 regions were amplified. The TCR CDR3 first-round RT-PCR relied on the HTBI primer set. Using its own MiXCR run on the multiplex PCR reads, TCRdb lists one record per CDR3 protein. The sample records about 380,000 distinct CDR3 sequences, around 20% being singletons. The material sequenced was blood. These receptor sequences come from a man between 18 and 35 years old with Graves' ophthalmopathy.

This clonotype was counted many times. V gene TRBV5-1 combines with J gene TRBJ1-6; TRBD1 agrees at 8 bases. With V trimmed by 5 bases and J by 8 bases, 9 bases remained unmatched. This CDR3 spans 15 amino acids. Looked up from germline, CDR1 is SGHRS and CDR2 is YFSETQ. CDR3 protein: CASSRQGASDSPLHF. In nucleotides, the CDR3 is TGCGCCAGCAGTCGGCAGGGGGCGTCAGATTCACCCCTCCACTTT.

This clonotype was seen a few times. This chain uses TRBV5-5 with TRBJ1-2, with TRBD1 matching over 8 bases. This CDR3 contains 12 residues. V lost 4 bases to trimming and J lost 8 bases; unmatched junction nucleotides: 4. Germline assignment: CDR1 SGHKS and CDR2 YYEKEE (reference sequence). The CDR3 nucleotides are TGTGCCAGCAGCAACCGGGACAGGGGCTACACCTTC. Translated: CASSNRDRGYTF.

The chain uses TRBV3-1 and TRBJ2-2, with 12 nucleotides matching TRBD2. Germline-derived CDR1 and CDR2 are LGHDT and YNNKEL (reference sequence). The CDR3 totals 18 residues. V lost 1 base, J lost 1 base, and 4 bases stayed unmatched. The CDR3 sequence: CASSQGLLAGGNTGELFF. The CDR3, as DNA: TGTGCCAGCAGCCAAGGGTTACTAGCGGGGGGGAACACCGGGGAGCTGTTTTTT.

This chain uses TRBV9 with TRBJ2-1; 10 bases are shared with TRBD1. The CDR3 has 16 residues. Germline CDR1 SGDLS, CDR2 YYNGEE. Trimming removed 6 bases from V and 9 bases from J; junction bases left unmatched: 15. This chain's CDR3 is CASTPGQGPPKGEQFF. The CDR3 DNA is TGTGCCAGCACACCGGGACAGGGGCCTCCGAAGGGTGAGCAGTTCTTC.

The CDR3 region is CASSLVASEHAGQFF. CDR3 in DNA: TGTGCCAGCAGCTTAGTCGCTAGCGAACACGCGGGGCAGTTCTTC. The chain joins TRBV7-9 to TRBJ2-1, with D tentatively TRBD2 (6 bases). CDR1 and CDR2 from the germline V gene are SEHNR and FQNEAQ (reference sequence). The length of the CDR3 is 15 residues. V was cut by 1 base and J by 12 bases, with 19 bases left in between.

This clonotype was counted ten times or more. CDR3 protein: CASSEQTEETQYF. The CDR3 nucleotides read TGTGCCAGCAGTGAACAGACAGAAGAGACCCAGTACTTC. The chain employs TRBV2 and TRBJ2-5; TRBD1 might be the D (5 bases). V gave up 2 bases and J gave up 3 bases, with 7 bases separating them. This CDR3 has 13 amino acids. The germline CDR1 and CDR2 sequences are SNHLY and FYNNEI. The complete variable domain, with remaining parts taken from reference TRBV2 and TRBJ2-5, reads EPEVTQTPSHQVTQMGQEVILRCVPISNHLYFYWYRQILGQKVEFLVSFYNNEISEKSEIFDDQFSVERPDGSNFTLKIRSTKLEDSAMYFCASSEQTEETQYFGPGTRLLVL.

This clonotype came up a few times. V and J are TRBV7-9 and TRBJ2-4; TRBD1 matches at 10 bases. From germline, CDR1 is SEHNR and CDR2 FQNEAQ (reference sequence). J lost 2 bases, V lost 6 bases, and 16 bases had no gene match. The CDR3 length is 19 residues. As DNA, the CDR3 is TGTGCCAGCAGTATAATGACAGGGGGCCGGGTTGTTCCCAAAAACATTCAGTACTTC. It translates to CASSIMTGGRVVPKNIQYF.

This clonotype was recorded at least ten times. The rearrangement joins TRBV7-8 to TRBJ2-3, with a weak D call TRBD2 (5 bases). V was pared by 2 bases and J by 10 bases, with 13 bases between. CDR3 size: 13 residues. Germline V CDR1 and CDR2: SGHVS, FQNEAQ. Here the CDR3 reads CASSLRPEGAQYF. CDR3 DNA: TGTGCCAGCAGCTTAAGGCCCGAGGGAGCGCAGTATTTT.

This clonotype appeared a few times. The CDR3 nucleotides are TGTGCCAGCACCGAGGGGGGGGGGGGGGCATCTTCCTACGAGCAGTACTTC. This encodes CASTEGGGGASSYEQYF. This chain connects TRBV7-9 to TRBJ2-7; tentatively, D is TRBD2 (7 bases). The germline V gene has CDR1 SEHNR and CDR2 FQNEAQ (reference sequence). The CDR3 runs 17 residues. The V and J ends lost 7 bases and 1 base respectively, with 23 bases between them.

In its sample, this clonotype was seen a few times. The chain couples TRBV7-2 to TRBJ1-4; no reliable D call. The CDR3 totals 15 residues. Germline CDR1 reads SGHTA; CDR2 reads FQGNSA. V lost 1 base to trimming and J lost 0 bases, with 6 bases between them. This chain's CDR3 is CASSLVSSTNEKLFF. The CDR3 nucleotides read TGTGCCAGCAGCTTAGTTTCATCAACTAATGAAAAACTGTTTTTT.

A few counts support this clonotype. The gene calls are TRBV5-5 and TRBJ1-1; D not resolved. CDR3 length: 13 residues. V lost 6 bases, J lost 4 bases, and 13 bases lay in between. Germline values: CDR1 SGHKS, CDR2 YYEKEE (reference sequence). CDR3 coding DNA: TGTGCCAGCACCCGAGGGAGTAGCACTGAAGCTTTCTTT. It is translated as CASTRGSSTEAFF.

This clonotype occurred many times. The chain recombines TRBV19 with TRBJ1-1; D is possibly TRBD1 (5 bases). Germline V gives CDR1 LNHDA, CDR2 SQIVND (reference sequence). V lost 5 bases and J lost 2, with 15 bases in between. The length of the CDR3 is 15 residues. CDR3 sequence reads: CASSYRPGINTEAFF. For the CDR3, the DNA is TGTGCCAGTAGTTACAGGCCAGGGATTAACACTGAAGCTTTCTTT.

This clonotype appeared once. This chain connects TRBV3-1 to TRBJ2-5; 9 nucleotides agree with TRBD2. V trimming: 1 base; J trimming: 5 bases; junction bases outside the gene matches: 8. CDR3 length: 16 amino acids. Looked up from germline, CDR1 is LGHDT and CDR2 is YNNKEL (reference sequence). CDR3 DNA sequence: TGTGCCAGCAGCCAAGGGGTGACTAGCGGCGGGGAGACCCAGTACTTC. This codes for CASSQGVTSGGETQYF.

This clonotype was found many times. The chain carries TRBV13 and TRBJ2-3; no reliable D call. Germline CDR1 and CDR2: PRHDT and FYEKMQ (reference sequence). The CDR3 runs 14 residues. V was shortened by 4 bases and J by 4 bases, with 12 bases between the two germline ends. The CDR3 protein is CASSSRREPDTQYF. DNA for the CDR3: TGTGCCAGCAGCTCCCGTAGAGAACCAGATACGCAGTATTTT. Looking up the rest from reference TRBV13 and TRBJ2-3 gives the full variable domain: AAGVIQSPRHLIKEKRETATLKCYPIPRHDTVYWYQQGPGQDPQFLISFYEKMQSDKGSIPDRFSAQQFSDYHSELNMSSLELGDSALYFCASSSRREPDTQYFGPGTRLTVL.

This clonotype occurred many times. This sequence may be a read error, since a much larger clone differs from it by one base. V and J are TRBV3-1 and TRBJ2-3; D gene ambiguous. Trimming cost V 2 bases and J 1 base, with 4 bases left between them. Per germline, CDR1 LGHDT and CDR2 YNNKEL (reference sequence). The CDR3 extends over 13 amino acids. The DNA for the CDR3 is TGTGCCAGCAGCCAAAGGGGCACAGATACGCAGTATTTT. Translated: CASSQRGTDTQYF.

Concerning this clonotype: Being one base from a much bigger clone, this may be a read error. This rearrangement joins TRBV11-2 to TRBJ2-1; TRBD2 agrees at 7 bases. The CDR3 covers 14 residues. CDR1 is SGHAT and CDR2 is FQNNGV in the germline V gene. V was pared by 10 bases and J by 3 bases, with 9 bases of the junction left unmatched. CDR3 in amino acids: CANNSGPNYNEQFF. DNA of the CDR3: TGTGCCAACAATAGCGGGCCTAACTACAATGAGCAGTTCTTC.

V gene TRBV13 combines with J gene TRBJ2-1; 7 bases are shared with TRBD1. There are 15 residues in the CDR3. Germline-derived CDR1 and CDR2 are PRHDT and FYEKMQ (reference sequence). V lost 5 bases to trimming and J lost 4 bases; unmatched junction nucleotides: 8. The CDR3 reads CASSPSPDRYNEQFF. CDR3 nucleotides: TGTGCCAGCAGCCCATCCCCGGACAGGTACAATGAGCAGTTCTTC.

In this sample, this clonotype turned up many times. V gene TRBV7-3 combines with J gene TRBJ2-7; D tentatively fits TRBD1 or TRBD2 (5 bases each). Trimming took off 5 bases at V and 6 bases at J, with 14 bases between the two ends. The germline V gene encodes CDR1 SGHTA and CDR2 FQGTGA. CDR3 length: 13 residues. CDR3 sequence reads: CASSPTGTGEQYF. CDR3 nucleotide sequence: TGTGCCAGCAGCCCGACTGGGACGGGCGAGCAGTACTTC.

Written as DNA, the CDR3 is TGTGCCAGCAGTGGAGAGGCAGGGGACGGCGAGCAGTACTTC. This codes for CASSGEAGDGEQYF. J is TRBJ2-7 and V is TRBV2, with D possibly TRBD1 on 6 matching bases. The V and J ends lost 4 bases and 6 bases respectively, with 16 bases between them. CDR1 and CDR2 (germline): SNHLY, FYNNEI. This CDR3 is 14 amino acids long.

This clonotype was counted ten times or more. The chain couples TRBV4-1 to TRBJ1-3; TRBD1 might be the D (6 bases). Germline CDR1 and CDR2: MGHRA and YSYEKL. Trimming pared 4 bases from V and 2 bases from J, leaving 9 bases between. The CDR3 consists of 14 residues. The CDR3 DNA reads TGCGCCAGCAGCCCCTGGACAGCTGGAAACACCATATATTTT. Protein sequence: CASSPWTAGNTIYF.

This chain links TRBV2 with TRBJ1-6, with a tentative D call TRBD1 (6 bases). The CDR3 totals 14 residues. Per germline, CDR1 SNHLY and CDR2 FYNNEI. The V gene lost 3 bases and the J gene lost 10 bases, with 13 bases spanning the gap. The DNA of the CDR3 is TGTGCCAGCAGTGACGGCCTAGGGGGGTCACCCCTCCACTTT. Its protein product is CASSDGLGGSPLHF.

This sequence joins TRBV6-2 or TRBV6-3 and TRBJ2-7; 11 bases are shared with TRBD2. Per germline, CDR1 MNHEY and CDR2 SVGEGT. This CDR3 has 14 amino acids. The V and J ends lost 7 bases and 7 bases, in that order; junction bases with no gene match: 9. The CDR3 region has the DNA TGTGCCAGCACCTTAGCGGGGGGGCGCAGTGAGCAGTACTTC. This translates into CASTLAGGRSEQYF.

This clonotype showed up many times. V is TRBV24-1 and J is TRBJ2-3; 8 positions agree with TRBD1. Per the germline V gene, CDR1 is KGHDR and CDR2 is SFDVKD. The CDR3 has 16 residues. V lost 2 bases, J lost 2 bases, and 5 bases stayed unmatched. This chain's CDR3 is CATSDSSGGITDTQYF. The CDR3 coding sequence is TGTGCCACCAGTGATTCCTCAGGGGGCATCACAGATACGCAGTATTTT.

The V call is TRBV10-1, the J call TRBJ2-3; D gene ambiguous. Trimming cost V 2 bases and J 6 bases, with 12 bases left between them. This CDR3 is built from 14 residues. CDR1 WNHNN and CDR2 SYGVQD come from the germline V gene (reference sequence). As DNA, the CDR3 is TGCGCCAGCAGTGAGAACTTATTCTCCGATACGCAGTATTTT. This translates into CASSENLFSDTQYF.

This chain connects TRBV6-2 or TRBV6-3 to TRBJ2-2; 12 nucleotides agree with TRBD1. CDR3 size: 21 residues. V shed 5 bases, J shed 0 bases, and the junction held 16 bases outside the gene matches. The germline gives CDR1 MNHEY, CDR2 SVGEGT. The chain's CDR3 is CASSHHPGQGAVHTNTGELFF. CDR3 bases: TGTGCCAGCAGTCACCACCCGGGACAGGGGGCGGTCCACACGAACACCGGGGAGCTGTTTTTT.

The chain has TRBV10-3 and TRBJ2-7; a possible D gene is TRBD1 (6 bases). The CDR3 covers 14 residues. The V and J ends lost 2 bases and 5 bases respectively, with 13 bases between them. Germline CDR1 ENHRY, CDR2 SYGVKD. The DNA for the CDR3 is TGTGCCATCAGTGAGAGGACAGAGATGGACGAGCAGTACTTC. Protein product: CAISERTEMDEQYF.

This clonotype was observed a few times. The CDR3: CATSLRGDSGRNEQFF. In nucleotides, the CDR3 is TGTGCCACCAGCCTAAGGGGGGATAGCGGGCGCAATGAGCAGTTCTTC. The chain uses TRBV15 and TRBJ2-1; tentatively, D is TRBD2 (7 bases). CDR3 length: 16 residues. Deletions cut 5 bases from V and 6 bases from J, with 20 bases between. In germline, CDR1 is LNHNV, CDR2 YYDKDF (reference sequence).

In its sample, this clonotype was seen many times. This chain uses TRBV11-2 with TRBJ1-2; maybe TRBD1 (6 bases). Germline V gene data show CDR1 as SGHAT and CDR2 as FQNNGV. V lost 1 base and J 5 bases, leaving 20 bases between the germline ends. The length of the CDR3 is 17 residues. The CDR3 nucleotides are TGTGCCAGCAGCTTAGTGGGGGGGGCCTCACCACTTTATGGCTACACCTTC. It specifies CASSLVGGASPLYGYTF.